This passage covers 11 T cell receptor beta chains from one sample sequenced in a study of blood T cell repertoires in COVID-19. Assay: immunoSEQ multiplex PCR; the TCRdb copy retains only in-frame clones and omits some. The repertoire holds roughly 400,000 clones, 80% to 95% seen once, with about 0.78% in the top ten. The specimen sequenced was PBMCs or T cells enriched from blood (not recorded which). Receptor source: a woman in her thirties or forties who had been exposed to COVID-19.

V and J are TRBV27 and TRBJ2-1; no definite D call. V lost 1 base, J lost 10 bases, and 8 bases lay in between. The CDR3 has 12 amino acids. CDR1 is MNHEY and CDR2 is SMNVEV in the germline V gene (reference sequence). CDR3 in amino acids: CASSLLGREQFF. CDR3 nucleotide sequence: TGTGCCAGCAGTTTATTGGGCAGGGAGCAGTTCTTC.

This chain connects TRBV5-1 to TRBJ1-1, with 7 bases lining up with TRBD1. V was pared by 0 bases and J by 5 bases, with 7 bases of the junction left unmatched. CDR3 length: 15 amino acids. Germline V CDR1 and CDR2: SGHRS, YFSETQ. The CDR3 nucleotides are TGCGCCAGCAGCTTGGGACAGGGTCTAGGAACTGAAGCTTTCTTT. It encodes CASSLGQGLGTEAFF.

The chain employs TRBV5-1 and TRBJ1-2; 8 bases are shared with TRBD1. Germline V lookup: CDR1 SGHRS, CDR2 YFSETQ. The CDR3 is 14 amino acids. V shed 4 bases, J shed 6 bases, and the junction held 8 bases outside the gene matches. Here the CDR3 DNA reads TGCGCCAGCAGCCGATGGACGACAGGGGATGGCTACACCTTC. Its translation is CASSRWTTGDGYTF.

V gene TRBV7-2 combines with J gene TRBJ1-5, with D uncertain. CDR1 is SGHTA and CDR2 is FQGNSA in the germline V gene. This CDR3 is 14 amino acids long. V lost 1 base, J lost 2 bases, and 6 bases lay in between. The CDR3 DNA is TGTGCCAGCAGCTTAGATTCTCGCAATCAGCCCCAGCATTTT. It translates to CASSLDSRNQPQHF.

J is TRBJ1-1 and V is TRBV3-1 (or the pseudogene TRBV3-2); 8 bases agree with TRBD1. This CDR3 has 14 residues. V lost 4 bases to trimming and J lost 4 bases; unmatched junction nucleotides: 5. Germline CDR1 and CDR2: LGHDT and YNNKEL (reference sequence). Here the CDR3 reads CASSPRTGSTEAFF. The DNA of the CDR3 is TGTGCCAGCAGCCCCCGGACAGGGAGCACTGAAGCTTTCTTT.

The CDR3 loop reads CASSVDRGYGYTF. CDR3 nucleotide sequence: TGTGCCAGCTCAGTTGACAGGGGATATGGCTACACCTTC. The J gene is TRBJ1-2, the V gene TRBV18; the match to TRBD1 covers 8 bases. V shed 5 bases, J shed 5 bases, and the junction held 4 bases outside the gene matches. Germline CDR1 is KGHSH and CDR2 is LQKENI. This CDR3 spans 13 amino acids.

This chain links TRBV7-3 with TRBJ1-1; D gene ambiguous. V was shortened by 2 bases and J by 4 bases, with 8 bases between the two germline ends. Germline V gives CDR1 SGHTA, CDR2 FQGTGA. CDR3 length: 13 amino acids. The CDR3 spells CASSLSWSTEAFF. The CDR3 coding sequence is TGTGCCAGCAGCTTATCTTGGAGCACTGAAGCTTTCTTT.

The gene calls are TRBV15 and TRBJ2-3, with 7 bases fitting TRBD2. The CDR3 has 16 amino acids. The junction had 6 bases not matched to a gene; V was cut back by 0 bases and J by 3 bases. The germline CDR1 and CDR2 sequences are LNHNV and YYDKDF (reference sequence). As DNA, the CDR3 is TGTGCCACCAGCAGAGAAGGCGGGGGTCGGACAGATACGCAGTATTTT. As protein: CATSREGGGRTDTQYF. The variable domain in full, completed from reference TRBV15 and TRBJ2-3, reads DAMVIQNPRYQVTQFGKPVTLSCSQTLNHNVMYWYQQKSSQAPKLLFHYYDKDFNNEADTPDNFQSRRPNTSFCFLDIRSPGLGDTAMYLCATSREGGGRTDTQYFGPGTRLTVL.

The count of this clone is one. The V gene is TRBV2, the J gene TRBJ1-3, with D possibly TRBD1 on 6 matching bases. V lost 5 bases, J lost 0 bases, and 14 bases lay in between. Looked up from germline, CDR1 is SNHLY and CDR2 is FYNNEI. The CDR3 contains 16 residues. DNA for the CDR3: TGTGCCAGCAGTTTAATACAGGGAAACTCTGGAAACACCATATATTTT. Its translation: CASSLIQGNSGNTIYF.

This clone was seen only once. This chain joins TRBV18 and TRBJ1-2; 7 positions match TRBD1. V gave up 1 base and J gave up 6 bases; unmatched junction bases: 14. Germline-derived CDR1 and CDR2 are KGHSH and LQKENI. The CDR3 has 17 residues. CDR3 DNA sequence: TGTGCCAGCTCACCACTTGACAGGGTGTCTTTGGCGAATGGCTACACCTTC. As protein: CASSPLDRVSLANGYTF.

This clone is a singleton in its sample. The chain carries TRBV5-5 and TRBJ2-6, with D maybe TRBD1 (5 bases). This CDR3 spans 17 amino acids. CDR1 SGHKS and CDR2 YYEKEE come from the germline V gene (reference sequence). V shed 4 bases and J shed 1 base, with 15 bases lying between them. The CDR3 sequence is CASSLRATGSGANVLTF. In DNA form, the CDR3 reads TGTGCCAGCAGCCTCCGGGCCACAGGTTCTGGGGCCAACGTCCTGACTTTC.